This T cell receptor beta chain was identified during a study of T cells expressing NK-cell markers. From the 5' RACE reads, TCRdb lists one entry per CDR3 protein and no DNA. The clone table shows 300,000 to 500,000 distinct CDR3 sequences, with the ten largest holding over 8.5%. Sequenced: blood T cells: a sorted CD56 or NKG2C T cell subset, CD4+ or CD8+ T cells, or bulk PBMC T cells (not recorded which). The clonotype comes from a woman aged 50 to 65 in good health.

Here the CDR3 reads CASSASSSWSGELFF. V is TRBV6-4 and J is TRBJ2-2. The CDR3 runs to 15 residues. Per germline, CDR1 MRHNA and CDR2 SNTAGT.